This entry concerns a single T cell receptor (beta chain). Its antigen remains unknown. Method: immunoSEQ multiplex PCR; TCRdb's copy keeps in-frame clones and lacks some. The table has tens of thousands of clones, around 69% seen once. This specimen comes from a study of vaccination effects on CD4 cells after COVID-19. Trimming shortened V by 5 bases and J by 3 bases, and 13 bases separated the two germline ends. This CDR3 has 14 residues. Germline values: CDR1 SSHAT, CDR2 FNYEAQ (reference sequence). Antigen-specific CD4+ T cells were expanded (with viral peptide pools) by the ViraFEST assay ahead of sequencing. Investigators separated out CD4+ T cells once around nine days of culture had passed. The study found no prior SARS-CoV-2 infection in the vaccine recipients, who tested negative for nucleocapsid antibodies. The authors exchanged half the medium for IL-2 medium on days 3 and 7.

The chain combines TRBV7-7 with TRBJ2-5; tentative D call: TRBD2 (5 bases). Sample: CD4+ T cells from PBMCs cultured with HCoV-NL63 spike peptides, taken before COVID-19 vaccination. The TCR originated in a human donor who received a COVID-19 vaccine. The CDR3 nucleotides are TGTGCCAGCAGCCTAGGCGGGCAGAAAGAGACCCAGTACTTC. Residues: CASSLGGQKETQYF.